The 27 T cell receptor beta chains given below trace back to one sample, sequenced in a study of early T cells in non-severe SARS-CoV-2 infection. TCRdb re-called the 5' RACE reads with MiXCR, one entry per CDR3 protein. This table has approximately 80,000 distinct CDR3 sequences, approximately 10% appearing once. The input for sequencing was whole blood, taken at baseline. All receptors derive from an adult who was a healthcare worker with PCR-confirmed SARS-CoV-2 infection or an uninfected control (not recorded which).

This clonotype was recorded a few times. The chain has TRBV2 and TRBJ2-5, with 7 bases that match TRBD1. The CDR3 has 13 amino acids. Germline V gene data show CDR1 as SNHLY and CDR2 as FYNNEI. Trimming removed 3 bases from V and 4 bases from J; junction bases left unmatched: 2. The CDR3 loop reads CASSEAGGETQYF. Here the CDR3 DNA reads TGTGCCAGCAGTGAGGCAGGGGGAGAGACCCAGTACTTC.

Only a few counts were recorded for this clonotype. The chain uses TRBV3-1 and TRBJ2-7; 14 bases fit TRBD2. The J segment lost 7 bases and the V segment lost 5 bases, leaving 10 bases of the junction unmatched. CDR1 and CDR2 from the germline V gene are LGHDT and YNNKEL (reference sequence). There are 16 residues in the CDR3. The CDR3 bases are TGTGCCAGCAGCTGGACTAGCGGGGGGCCCCCCGGAGAGCAGTACTTC. Its translation is CASSWTSGGPPGEQYF.

The chain combines TRBV28 with TRBJ2-7, with 9 bases fitting TRBD1. Trimming removed 6 bases from V and 4 bases from J; junction bases left unmatched: 7. The CDR3 is 14 residues long. Germline lookup yields CDR1 MDHEN and CDR2 SYDVKM. DNA of the CDR3: TGTGCCAGCAGCCGGGACAGGGTTATGTACGAGCAGTACTTC. The encoded protein is CASSRDRVMYEQYF. Filled out from reference TRBV28 and TRBJ2-7, the complete variable domain reads DVKVTQSSRYLVKRTGEKVFLECVQDMDHENMFWYRQDPGLGLRLIYFSYDVKMKEKGDIPEGYSVSREKKERFSLILESASTNQTSMYLCASSRDRVMYEQYFGPGTRLTVT.

This clonotype was seen ten or more times. The chain has TRBV29-1 and TRBJ1-4, with D possibly TRBD1 on 5 matching bases. Trimming removed 5 bases at V and 11 bases at J, with 18 bases between. The CDR3 sequence is 13 residues long. The germline V gene has CDR1 SQVTM and CDR2 ANQGSEA. DNA for the CDR3: TGCAGCGTTTTTCCCACGCCCGGGGGTAAACTGTTTTTT. It translates to CSVFPTPGGKLFF.

This clonotype has at least ten counts. This sequence joins TRBV7-2 and TRBJ2-1, with 7 bases aligning to TRBD2. Germline V gene sequence: CDR1 SGHTA, CDR2 FQGNSA. The CDR3 length is 15 residues. V was clipped by 4 bases and J by 0 bases; unmatched bases: 3. The CDR3 loop is CASSWGGSSYNEQFF. CDR3 nucleotides: TGTGCCAGCAGCTGGGGGGGAAGCTCCTACAATGAGCAGTTCTTC. Combining the CDR3 with reference TRBV7-2 and TRBJ2-1 gives the whole variable domain GAGVSQSPSNKVTEKGKDVELRCDPISGHTALYWYRQSLGQGLEFLIYFQGNSAPDKSGLPSDRFSAERTGGSVSTLTIQRTQQEDSAVYLCASSWGGSSYNEQFFGPGTRLTVL.

This clonotype was counted only a few times. J is TRBJ2-7 and V is TRBV28; D might be TRBD1 or TRBD2, each matching 6 bases. Trimming took 3 bases from V and 7 from J, leaving 22 bases between them. The CDR3 contains 16 residues. The germline V gene has CDR1 MDHEN and CDR2 SYDVKM. DNA of the CDR3: TGTGCCAGCAGTTTTGACCGGGGGCCCCCCGGAGGGGAGCAGTACTTC. Its protein is CASSFDRGPPGGEQYF.

This clonotype occurred a few times. This sequence joins TRBV5-6 and TRBJ1-4; D is unclear. In germline, CDR1 is SGHDT, CDR2 YYEEEE. V was trimmed by 0 bases and J by 7 bases, leaving 13 bases between them. The CDR3 loop spans 15 amino acids. The chain's CDR3 is CASSLVRVGGEKLFF. The DNA for the CDR3 is TGTGCCAGCAGCTTGGTAAGGGTTGGAGGTGAAAAACTGTTTTTT.

This clonotype was detected a few times. The rearrangement links TRBV7-8 to TRBJ1-5; D is undetermined. Looked up from germline, CDR1 is SGHVS and CDR2 is FQNEAQ. The CDR3 sequence is 11 residues long. V lost 5 bases and J lost 5, with 4 bases in between. The DNA of the CDR3 is TGTGCCAGCAGCCCCCATCAGCCCCAGCATTTT. Translated: CASSPHQPQHF.

The V and J genes are TRBV5-4 and TRBJ2-7, with 8 bases that match TRBD1. The CDR3 loop spans 14 amino acids. V was pared by 1 base and J by 6 bases, with 6 bases of the junction left unmatched. Germline lookup yields CDR1 SGHNT and CDR2 YYREEE (reference sequence). In DNA form, the CDR3 reads TGTGCCAGCAGCTTGTATCAGGGGGCGGGCGAGCAGTACTTC. Protein: CASSLYQGAGEQYF.

This clonotype was counted between two and nine times. The J gene is TRBJ2-5, the V gene TRBV21-1; TRBD2, as called in the table, went unchecked against the DNA. TRBV21-1 is described as a pseudogene. This CDR3 has 14 amino acids. CDR3 nucleotide sequence: TGTGCCAGCAGCAAAGGATTTAGGGAGGAGACCCAGTACTTC. This sequence encodes CASSKGFREETQYF.

The V and J genes are TRBV7-3 and TRBJ1-1; 12 nucleotides align to TRBD1. The CDR3 is made up of 15 amino acids. Unmatched junction bases numbered 5, after V lost 4 bases and J lost 5 bases. The germline gives CDR1 SGHTA, CDR2 FQGTGA. This chain's CDR3 is CASSWDRGLTTEAFF. The CDR3 DNA reads as TGTGCCAGCAGCTGGGACAGGGGGCTGACGACTGAAGCTTTCTTT.

The rearrangement links TRBV6-6 to TRBJ1-2; D uncertain. V was cut by 6 bases and J by 8 bases, with 19 bases left in between. Germline values: CDR1 MNHNY, CDR2 SVGAGI (reference sequence). The CDR3 runs to 14 residues. CDR3 region: CASSPNGIAGGYTF. The CDR3 DNA reads as TGTGCCAGCAGCCCGAACGGGATTGCCGGGGGCTACACCTTC.

The V and J genes are TRBV5-1 and TRBJ1-1; TRBD1 aligns across 10 bases. Unmatched junction bases numbered 4, after V lost 3 bases and J lost 5 bases. Germline-derived CDR1 and CDR2 are SGHRS and YFSETQ. CDR3 length equals 14 residues. CDR3 region: CASSWGQGKTEAFF. CDR3 DNA sequence: TGCGCCAGCAGCTGGGGACAGGGGAAGACTGAAGCTTTCTTT. Full variable domain (missing parts from reference TRBV5-1 and TRBJ1-1): KAGVTQTPRYLIKTRGQQVTLSCSPISGHRSVSWYQQTPGQGLQFLFEYFSETQRNKGNFPGRFSGRQFSNSRSEMNVSTLELGDSALYLCASSWGQGKTEAFFGQGTRLTVV.

This clonotype has a count of ten or more. V gene TRBV11-2 combines with J gene TRBJ2-7; D ambiguous. The germline V and J ends were trimmed by 7 bases and 3 bases, with 7 bases remaining between them. The CDR3 spans 11 residues. Looked up from germline, CDR1 is SGHAT and CDR2 is FQNNGV. The CDR3 DNA reads as TGTGCCAGCACTTCGCTCTACGAGCAGTACTTC. Translated, it gives CASTSLYEQYF.

This clonotype was observed at least ten times. The rearrangement joins TRBV6-6 to TRBJ2-5; no clear D. With 4 bases removed from V and 3 bases from J, the gap between germline ends came to 12 bases. The CDR3 has 14 amino acids. Per the germline V gene, CDR1 is MNHNY and CDR2 is SVGAGI (reference sequence). CDR3: CASSLLVQKETQYF. DNA for the CDR3: TGTGCCAGCAGTTTACTCGTACAAAAAGAGACCCAGTACTTC.

This clonotype turned up a few times. The chain combines TRBV6-5 with TRBJ2-3; D possibly matches TRBD1 or TRBD2 (5 bases each). Germline V gives CDR1 MNHEY, CDR2 SVGAGI. The CDR3 runs to 16 residues. V lost 6 bases and J lost 2, with 18 bases in between. The CDR3 here is CASRSRDPSTTDTQYF. DNA for the CDR3: TGTGCCAGCAGGTCCCGGGACCCTTCCACCACAGATACGCAGTATTTT.

This clonotype was recorded at least ten times. The chain combines TRBV5-5 with TRBJ2-2; D remains ambiguous. CDR3 length: 12 amino acids. Germline lookup yields CDR1 SGHKS and CDR2 YYEKEE (reference sequence). The V and J ends lost 4 bases and 2 bases respectively, with 3 bases between them. The CDR3 DNA is TGTGCCAGCAGCCTAAACACCGGGGAGCTGTTTTTT. The encoded protein is CASSLNTGELFF.

This clonotype has more than one count but fewer than ten. The chain uses TRBV20-1 and TRBJ1-1, with 11 nucleotides matching TRBD1. Germline trimming cut 7 bases from V and 2 bases from J; bases unmatched to any gene: 12. In germline, CDR1 is DFQATT, CDR2 SNEGSKA (reference sequence). The CDR3 runs 16 residues. For the CDR3, the DNA is TGCAGTGTCCCCCCCCGGACAGGGGGCATCAACACTGAAGCTTTCTTT. It specifies CSVPPRTGGINTEAFF.

This clonotype showed up just a few times. This chain links TRBV12-3 or TRBV12-4 with TRBJ2-3; 9 bases line up with TRBD2. This CDR3 has 15 amino acids. The trim removed 6 bases at V and 8 bases at J, leaving 12 bases unmatched. The CDR3 here is CASSSLGLAAGTQYF. In DNA, the CDR3 is TGTGCCAGCAGCAGTCTGGGACTAGCAGCAGGTACGCAGTATTTT.

V and J are TRBV5-1 and TRBJ1-3; D uncertain. CDR1 SGHRS and CDR2 YFSETQ come from the germline V gene. Between the trimmed V and J ends, which lost 4 bases and 2 bases, there was a span of 16 bases. The CDR3 is made up of 16 amino acids. The CDR3 bases are TGCGCCAGCAGCCGGACGGCGGAGACCCCTGGAAACACCATATATTTT. Protein: CASSRTAETPGNTIYF.

In its sample, this clonotype was seen a few times. DNA for the CDR3: TGTGCCAGTAGCGAGCGGGGCCAAGAGACCCAGTACTTC. Amino acid sequence: CASSERGQETQYF. The V and J genes are TRBV19 and TRBJ2-5; the match to TRBD2 covers 7 bases. Germline V lookup: CDR1 LNHDA, CDR2 SQIVND (reference sequence). The CDR3 extends over 13 amino acids. V shed 6 bases and J 1 base; nucleotides not matched to a gene: 2.

The chain carries TRBV5-1 and TRBJ2-3; TRBD2 matches at 11 bases. The CDR3 covers 16 residues. Germline CDR1 and CDR2: SGHRS and YFSETQ. V was clipped by 9 bases and J by 4 bases; unmatched bases: 13. The DNA of the CDR3 is TGCGCCAACAGATTGGTAGCGGGGGGGCCGTCAGATACGCAGTATTTT. Translated: CANRLVAGGPSDTQYF.

This clonotype appeared a few times. The V call is TRBV25-1, the J call TRBJ2-2; D gene ambiguous. CDR1 is MGHDK, CDR2 SYGVNS, per germline. The ends were cut back, 1 base at V and 5 bases at J, with 11 bases in the middle. The CDR3 length is 15 residues. CDR3 nucleotide sequence: TGTGCCAGCAGTGAATTAATGGTTGGAACCGGGGAGCTGTTTTTT. This translates into CASSELMVGTGELFF.

The CDR3 loop reads CSARRLSGASYNEQFF. The CDR3 nucleotides are TGCAGTGCCCGACGACTTAGCGGGGCCTCCTACAATGAGCAGTTCTTC. V usage is TRBV20-1 and J usage is TRBJ2-1; 8 bases map to TRBD2. The V gene's germline CDR1 is DFQATT and CDR2 SNEGSKA (reference sequence). The V gene end was trimmed by 6 bases and the J gene end by 0 bases; junction bases not matched to a gene: 10. CDR3 length: 16 amino acids.

The J gene is TRBJ2-1, the V gene TRBV9; D not resolved. V was clipped by 1 base and J by 9 bases, with 14 bases between them. This CDR3 region has 14 residues. Germline lookup yields CDR1 SGDLS and CDR2 YYNGEE. CDR3 in DNA: TGTGCCAGCAGCGTAATGGCCCTAAGTCCTGAGCAGTTCTTC. As protein: CASSVMALSPEQFF.

The rearrangement links TRBV20-1 to TRBJ2-5; a weak D match, TRBD2 (5 bases). V lost 2 bases, J lost 2 bases, and 9 bases lay in between. Germline lookup yields CDR1 DFQATT and CDR2 SNEGSKA (reference sequence). The CDR3 covers 13 residues. CDR3 residues: CSARSQRQETQYF. CDR3 nucleotides: TGCAGTGCTAGATCCCAGCGGCAAGAGACCCAGTACTTC.

The chain couples TRBV28 to TRBJ2-7; 8 positions agree with TRBD1. CDR1 and CDR2 from the germline V gene are MDHEN and SYDVKM. The junction had 10 bases not matched to a gene; V was cut back by 5 bases and J by 4 bases. The CDR3 totals 15 residues. The CDR3 DNA is TGTGCCAGCAGTAGTCCCAGGGGGCGCAGATACGAGCAGTACTTC. Its translation: CASSSPRGRRYEQYF.